Listed here are 15 T cell receptor beta chains from one sample, sequenced in a study of blood T cell repertoires in COVID-19. The repertoire was sequenced with immunoSEQ multiplex PCR; TCRdb's copy has only in-frame clones and lacks some. The data contain fewer than 350,000 clones, 88% of them seen just once; the ten biggest clones take up approximately 1%. Source material: PBMCs or T cells enriched from blood (not recorded which). Receptors were obtained from a woman aged 30 to 39 who had recovered from COVID-19.

This CDR3 is CASSEAGGRAYNEQFF. CDR3 DNA: TGTGCCAGCAGTGAGGCGGGAGGGAGGGCCTACAATGAGCAGTTCTTC. The V gene is TRBV6-1, the J gene TRBJ2-1, with 9 bases that match TRBD2. V lost 3 bases, J lost 2 bases, and 5 bases stayed unmatched. Germline V gene data show CDR1 as MNHNS and CDR2 as SASEGT. CDR3 length: 16 residues.

V is TRBV27 and J is TRBJ2-7, with 12 positions matching TRBD1. CDR3 length equals 14 residues. Germline CDR1 reads MNHEY; CDR2 reads SMNVEV (reference sequence). The ends lost 4 bases at V and 2 bases at J; junction bases unmatched: 0. CDR3 loop: CASSWDRGPYEQYF. The DNA for the CDR3 is TGTGCCAGCAGTTGGGACAGGGGGCCCTACGAGCAGTACTTC.

The V gene is TRBV18, the J gene TRBJ1-4; the match to TRBD1 covers 7 bases. The V and J ends lost 2 bases and 6 bases, in that order; junction bases with no gene match: 3. This CDR3 has 14 amino acids. In germline, CDR1 is KGHSH, CDR2 LQKENI. The CDR3 protein is CASSPRTGDEKLFF. The CDR3 DNA follows: TGTGCCAGCTCACCAAGGACAGGAGATGAAAAACTGTTTTTT.

The gene calls are TRBV4-1 and TRBJ2-7; 8 positions match TRBD2. Per germline, CDR1 MGHRA and CDR2 YSYEKL. V lost 1 base to trimming and J lost 3 bases; unmatched junction nucleotides: 5. CDR3 length: 15 residues. The CDR3 nucleotides are TGCGCCAGCAGCCAAGGGAGCGGGAGCCGCTACGAGCAGTACTTC. Residues: CASSQGSGSRYEQYF.

CDR3 in amino acids: CASTPTGLLDSPLHF. CDR3 DNA: TGTGCCAGCACCCCGACAGGCCTCTTAGACTCACCCCTCCACTTT. V gene TRBV6-6 combines with J gene TRBJ1-6; tentatively, D is TRBD1 (6 bases). The ends were cut back, 7 bases at V and 10 bases at J, with 20 bases in the middle. CDR3 length equals 15 residues. CDR1 and CDR2 from the germline V gene are MNHNY and SVGAGI (reference sequence).

V and J are TRBV3-1 (or the pseudogene TRBV3-2) and TRBJ1-1, with TRBD1 as a possible D gene (6 bases). V lost 2 bases to trimming and J lost 10 bases, with 8 bases between them. The CDR3 covers 11 residues. Germline loops: CDR1 LGHDT, CDR2 YNNKEL (reference sequence). The CDR3 spells CASSQQGRAFF. In nucleotides, the CDR3 is TGTGCCAGCAGCCAACAGGGGCGAGCTTTCTTT.

The chain links TRBV18 to TRBJ2-1; no definite D call. With 2 bases removed from V and 8 bases from J, the gap between germline ends came to 16 bases. The CDR3 has 15 amino acids. CDR1 and CDR2 (germline): KGHSH, LQKENI. CDR3 residues: CASSPTSSLSYEQFF. The CDR3 region has the DNA TGTGCCAGCTCACCAACCTCTAGTTTAAGCTATGAGCAGTTCTTC.

The V and J genes are TRBV25-1 and TRBJ2-7; D ambiguous. Deletions cut 2 bases from V and 2 bases from J, with 7 bases between. CDR3 size: 13 residues. Germline V gene sequence: CDR1 MGHDK, CDR2 SYGVNS. The chain's CDR3 is CASSEPVTYEQYF. In DNA, the CDR3 is TGTGCCAGCAGTGAACCAGTAACCTACGAGCAGTACTTC.

The chain is built from TRBV12-5 and TRBJ1-2; D unclear. V gave up 6 bases and J gave up 4 bases, with 21 bases separating them. The CDR3 extends over 16 amino acids. From germline, CDR1 is LGHNT and CDR2 FRNRAP. The CDR3 DNA follows: TGTGCTAGTGGCCCCGGCGGAGGCACCTATCCCTATGGCTACACCTTC. This encodes CASGPGGGTYPYGYTF.

The gene calls are TRBV27 and TRBJ1-4, with D possibly TRBD1 on 5 matching bases. Looked up from germline, CDR1 is MNHEY and CDR2 is SMNVEV (reference sequence). V was clipped by 7 bases and J by 8 bases, with 17 bases between them. This CDR3 comprises 14 residues. This CDR3 is CASKVTGVGEKLFF. Here the CDR3 DNA reads TGTGCCAGCAAAGTTACGGGGGTAGGGGAAAAACTGTTTTTT.

The chain has TRBV2 and TRBJ1-2; D is uncertain. V was cut by 0 bases and J by 3 bases, with 8 bases left in between. CDR3 size: 14 residues. Germline values: CDR1 SNHLY, CDR2 FYNNEI. CDR3 loop: CASSEARPDYGYTF. The DNA of the CDR3 is TGTGCCAGCAGTGAAGCGCGGCCGGACTATGGCTACACCTTC.

The V and J genes are TRBV2 and TRBJ2-1; D may be TRBD2 (5 bases). V lost 2 bases to trimming and J lost 0 bases, with 20 bases between them. There are 19 residues in the CDR3. Germline CDR1 and CDR2: SNHLY and FYNNEI. CDR3 sequence: CASSESAFAGYSSYNEQFF. CDR3 DNA: TGTGCCAGCAGTGAATCGGCTTTCGCGGGCTATAGCTCCTACAATGAGCAGTTCTTC.

The rearrangement uses TRBV9 and TRBJ2-3; TRBD2 agrees at 7 bases. The CDR3 consists of 16 residues. V lost 0 bases, J lost 1 base, and 5 bases stayed unmatched. Per the germline V gene, CDR1 is SGDLS and CDR2 is YYNGEE. Here the CDR3 DNA reads TGTGCCAGCAGCGTAGCTCTGCGGGAGCGCACAGATACGCAGTATTTT. This codes for CASSVALRERTDTQYF.

This chain uses TRBV18 with TRBJ2-7, with 8 positions matching TRBD1. There are 15 residues in the CDR3. Germline assignment: CDR1 KGHSH and CDR2 LQKENI. V gave up 3 bases and J gave up 5 bases; unmatched junction bases: 9. CDR3 in amino acids: CASSPMTGADNEQYF. The CDR3 coding sequence is TGTGCCAGCTCACCCATGACAGGGGCCGACAACGAGCAGTACTTC. Variable domain in full (rest from reference TRBV18 and TRBJ2-7): NAGVMQNPRHLVRRRGQEARLRCSPMKGHSHVYWYRQLPEEGLKFMVYLQKENIIDESGMPKERFSAEFPKEGPSILRIQQVVRGDSAAYFCASSPMTGADNEQYFGPGTRLTVT.

Points on this clone: In the same sample, other DNA sequences code for this CDR3. V and J are TRBV27 and TRBJ2-7; 9 bases agree with TRBD1. This CDR3 has 13 amino acids. Per the germline V gene, CDR1 is MNHEY and CDR2 is SMNVEV (reference sequence). V lost 6 bases and J lost 4; bases outside the gene matches: 4. The DNA for the CDR3 is TGTGCCAGCAGCTCGGGACAGGGTTACGAGCAGTACTTC. Translated, it gives CASSSGQGYEQYF.